One T cell receptor beta chain is described in this entry. In the original processing: Quantification of nucleated cells was approximated via reference gene primer amplification. The repertoire was sequenced with immunoSEQ multiplex PCR; TCRdb's copy has only in-frame clones and lacks some. Clonal size and the V and J genes are those of that table, whereas D and trimming came from the DNA. The sample contains about 100,000 clones, 80% to 95% of which appear only once. This specimen belongs to a study of blood T cell repertoires in COVID-19. Source material: peripheral blood. This TCR was recovered from a man aged 50 or older with active COVID-19.

The CDR3 nucleotides read TGTGCCAGCAGATGGACAGGGAACACTGAAGCTTTCTTT. The encoded protein is CASRWTGNTEAFF. The chain uses TRBV7-9 and TRBJ1-1; TRBD1 agrees at 7 bases. With 6 bases clipped from V and 1 base from J, the junction kept 2 bases outside the gene matches. The CDR3 loop spans 13 amino acids. Germline assignment: CDR1 SEHNR and CDR2 FQNEAQ (reference sequence).